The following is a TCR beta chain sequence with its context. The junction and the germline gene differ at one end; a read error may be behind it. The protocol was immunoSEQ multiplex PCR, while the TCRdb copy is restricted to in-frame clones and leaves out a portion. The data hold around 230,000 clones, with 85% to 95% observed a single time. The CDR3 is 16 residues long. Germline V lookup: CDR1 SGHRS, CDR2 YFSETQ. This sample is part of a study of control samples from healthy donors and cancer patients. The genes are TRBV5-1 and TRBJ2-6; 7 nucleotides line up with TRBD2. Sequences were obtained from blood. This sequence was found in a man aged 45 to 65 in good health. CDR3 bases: TGCGCCAACAGCTTGGGAGGGGTCTCAGGGGCCAACGTCCTGACTTTC. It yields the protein CANSLGGVSGANVLTF.